Presented here are 21 T cell receptor beta chains from one specimen sequenced in a study of Graves' ophthalmopathy and Graves' hyperthyroidism. For repertoire sequencing, the TCR beta CDR3 regions were amplified from RNA transcripts. Second-round multiplex PCR came after a first-round RT-PCR that employed HTBI primers. TCRdb passed the multiplex PCR reads through MiXCR, listing each CDR3 protein once. The sample yields some 380,000 distinct CDR3 sequences, roughly 14% seen once. The material sequenced was peripheral blood. The receptors here all came from a woman in her late teens or twenties with stable Graves' hyperthyroidism.

About this clonotype itself: A clone one base away is much larger, so this may be a read error. J is TRBJ2-5 and V is TRBV24-1, with D unclear. The CDR3 is 15 amino acids. Per the germline V gene, CDR1 is KGHDR and CDR2 is SFDVKD. CDR3 DNA sequence: TGTGCCACCAGTGATTTGAGGGCAAACCAAGAGACCAAGTACTTC. Protein product: CATSDLRANQETKYF.

There are many counts of this clonotype. The CDR3 is CASSIQGGYGYTF. In DNA form, the CDR3 reads TGTGCCAGTAGTATACAGGGCGGCTATGGCTACACCTTC. The chain carries TRBV19 and TRBJ1-2; tentatively, D is TRBD1 (5 bases). Germline V CDR1 and CDR2: LNHDA, SQIVND (reference sequence). The ends were cut back, 2 bases at V and 4 bases at J, with 8 bases in the middle. This CDR3 has 13 amino acids.

A word on this clonotype: At one end the junction does not follow the germline gene, possibly because of a read error. CDR3 sequence (DNA): TGTGCCAGCAGTTACCACGGGGAGCTGTGTTTT. It yields the protein CASSYHGELCF. The rearrangement joins TRBV6-5 to TRBJ2-2; tentative D call: TRBD2 (5 bases). The CDR3 extends over 11 amino acids. Germline values: CDR1 MNHEY, CDR2 SVGAGI.

This clonotype was detected ten times or more. The V call is TRBV18, the J call TRBJ1-2; tentatively, D is TRBD1 (5 bases). This CDR3 region has 13 residues. From germline, CDR1 is KGHSH and CDR2 LQKENI. V gave up 1 base and J gave up 8 bases, with 11 bases separating them. This CDR3 is CASSPLGGGGYTF. The CDR3 coding sequence is TGTGCCAGCTCACCACTCGGGGGAGGCGGCTACACCTTC.

The J gene is TRBJ2-7, the V gene TRBV5-1; D perhaps matches TRBD2 (5 bases). CDR1 is SGHRS and CDR2 is YFSETQ in the germline V gene. V was cut by 0 bases and J by 7 bases, with 17 bases left in between. The CDR3 has 15 residues. CDR3: CASSLAPGREKEQYF. CDR3 coding DNA: TGCGCCAGCAGCTTGGCCCCGGGAAGGGAAAAGGAGCAGTACTTC.

This clonotype came up many times. The chain carries TRBV6-1 and TRBJ2-7; perhaps TRBD2 as D (6 bases). The CDR3 loop spans 15 amino acids. Germline CDR1 is MNHNS and CDR2 is SASEGT. V was trimmed by 5 bases and J by 2 bases, leaving 16 bases between them. CDR3 in DNA: TGTGCCAGCAGTACCAAACTAGCACCTGCCTACGAGCAGTACTTC. Its translation: CASSTKLAPAYEQYF.

The rearrangement links TRBV6-2 or TRBV6-3 to TRBJ1-1; no clear D gene. In germline, CDR1 is MNHEY, CDR2 SVGEGT. Between the trimmed V and J ends, which lost 0 bases and 0 bases, there was a span of 14 bases. This CDR3 is built from 17 residues. This CDR3 reads CASSYSRIRRLNTEAFF. CDR3 nucleotides: TGTGCCAGCAGTTACTCTCGTATACGCAGGCTGAACACTGAAGCTTTCTTT.

This clonotype appeared a single time. V usage is TRBV28 and J usage is TRBJ1-1, with D possibly being TRBD1 (5 bases). CDR1 MDHEN and CDR2 SYDVKM come from the germline V gene. With 7 bases removed from V and 3 bases from J, the gap between germline ends came to 12 bases. The CDR3 covers 13 residues. The CDR3 loop reads CASIPGWDTEAFF. As DNA, the CDR3 is TGTGCCAGCATACCAGGGTGGGACACTGAAGCTTTCTTT.

This clonotype was seen many times. This chain uses TRBV6-2 or TRBV6-3 with TRBJ2-5, with 10 bases that match TRBD2. The trim removed 10 bases at V and 6 bases at J, leaving 8 bases unmatched. The germline CDR1 and CDR2 sequences are MNHEY and SVGEGT. The CDR3 extends over 13 amino acids. The DNA for the CDR3 is TGTGCCATCGAGGGACTAGCGACGAAGACCCAGTACTTC. Translation gives CAIEGLATKTQYF.

Ten or more counts support this clonotype. The rearrangement links TRBV11-2 to TRBJ1-5; possibly TRBD1 for D (6 bases). The CDR3 runs 16 residues. Germline V lookup: CDR1 SGHAT, CDR2 FQNNGV. V lost 0 bases to trimming and J lost 4 bases, with 13 bases between them. CDR3 residues: CASSLEAGQFNQPQHF. In DNA form, the CDR3 reads TGTGCCAGCAGCTTAGAGGCCGGACAGTTTAATCAGCCCCAGCATTTT.

The table lists this clonotype with many counts. The chain recombines TRBV20-1 with TRBJ2-7; 11 bases are a match to TRBD1. The CDR3 sequence is 11 residues long. CDR1 is DFQATT, CDR2 SNEGSKA, per germline (reference sequence). CDR3 residues: CSYGTGGEQYF. The CDR3 DNA sequence: TGCAGCTATGGGACAGGGGGAGAGCAGTACTTC.

This clonotype was found many times. V is TRBV14 and J is TRBJ2-2; possibly TRBD1 or TRBD2 for D (6 bases each). This CDR3 comprises 18 residues. Germline assignment: CDR1 SGHDN and CDR2 FVKESK. V was cut by 4 bases and J by 1 base, with 19 bases left in between. DNA for the CDR3: TGTGCCAGCAGCCCGGGAGCCCGGGGGACAATGAACACCGGGGAGCTGTTTTTT. It specifies CASSPGARGTMNTGELFF.

The table lists this clonotype with many counts. V gene TRBV7-8 combines with J gene TRBJ2-5, with TRBD2 matching over 8 bases. This CDR3 spans 13 amino acids. Germline-derived CDR1 and CDR2 are SGHVS and FQNEAQ. The V segment lost 5 bases and the J segment 7 bases; nucleotides outside the gene matches: 6. The CDR3 DNA sequence: TGTGCCAGCAGCCCGGGGGGGGGAGTGACCCAGTACTTC. As protein: CASSPGGGVTQYF.

This clonotype has at least ten counts. This chain links TRBV6-1 with TRBJ1-2, with D tentatively TRBD1 (5 bases). The CDR3 covers 15 residues. CDR1 MNHNS and CDR2 SASEGT come from the germline V gene. V shed 7 bases and J shed 2 bases, with 17 bases lying between them. The CDR3 spells CASTLVREGNYGYTF. Written as DNA, the CDR3 is TGTGCCAGCACCCTAGTCCGGGAGGGGAACTATGGCTACACCTTC.

In its sample, this clonotype was seen many times. V is TRBV12-3 or TRBV12-4 and J is TRBJ1-6; D possibly corresponds to TRBD1 (5 bases). V was trimmed by 7 bases and J by 8 bases, leaving 15 bases between them. CDR3 size: 14 residues. CDR3 in amino acids: CASTTSGGYSPLHF. CDR3 nucleotide sequence: TGTGCCAGCACCACTTCGGGGGGTTATTCACCCCTCCACTTT.

This clonotype was observed a handful of times. The CDR3 spells CASTPPGGRNTEAFF. CDR3 in DNA: TGTGCCAGTACTCCCCCAGGGGGACGGAACACTGAAGCTTTCTTT. The rearrangement joins TRBV19 to TRBJ1-1; 7 bases line up with TRBD1. This CDR3 comprises 15 residues. With 7 bases clipped from V and 1 base from J, the junction kept 9 bases outside the gene matches. Germline assignment: CDR1 LNHDA and CDR2 SQIVND (reference sequence). The whole variable domain, remainder taken from reference TRBV19 and TRBJ1-1, is DGGITQSPKYLFRKEGQNVTLSCEQNLNHDAMYWYRQDPGQGLRLIYYSQIVNDFQKGDIAEGYSVSREKKESFPLTVTSAQKNPTAFYLCASTPPGGRNTEAFFGQGTRLTVV.

There are many counts of this clonotype. The chain links TRBV14 to TRBJ1-1; 12 bases map to TRBD1. The CDR3 covers 16 residues. J was trimmed by 4 bases and V by 6 bases; bases with no gene match: 9. Germline-derived CDR1 and CDR2 are SGHDN and FVKESK. The CDR3 sequence: CASRPGTGGRGTEAFF. Here the CDR3 DNA reads TGTGCCAGCAGGCCCGGGACAGGGGGCAGAGGCACTGAAGCTTTCTTT.

Only one count was recorded for this clonotype. Since a much larger clone is just one base distant, this may be a read error. V gene TRBV10-3 combines with J gene TRBJ2-7; weak D call: TRBD2 (6 bases). The CDR3 is made up of 12 amino acids. V lost 7 bases, J lost 3 bases, and 10 bases lay in between. Per germline, CDR1 ENHRY and CDR2 SYGVKD. CDR3 sequence (DNA): TGTGCCATCATTCCGGGGGACTACGAGCAGTACTTC. Amino acid sequence: CAIIPGDYEQYF.

This clonotype was seen ten or more times. V is TRBV12-5 and J is TRBJ1-5, with 10 bases fitting TRBD1. The junction had 5 bases not matched to a gene; V was cut back by 0 bases and J by 3 bases. The CDR3 runs 17 residues. Germline V gives CDR1 LGHNT, CDR2 FRNRAP. CDR3 region: CASGLVRTGGFNQPQHF. For the CDR3, the DNA is TGTGCTAGTGGTTTGGTCCGGACAGGGGGATTCAATCAGCCCCAGCATTTT.

Ten or more counts support this clonotype. CDR3 region: CASSLAQGSNTEAFF. DNA for the CDR3: TGTGCCAGCAGCTTAGCCCAGGGGTCCAACACTGAAGCTTTCTTT. The rearrangement uses TRBV7-2 and TRBJ1-1, with a weak D call TRBD1 (6 bases). The CDR3 totals 15 residues. Germline V gene lookup returns CDR1 SGHTA and CDR2 FQGNSA. Trimming shortened V by 0 bases and J by 2 bases, and 10 bases separated the two germline ends. The full variable domain, in which reference TRBV7-2 and TRBJ1-1 provide the parts outside the CDR3, is GAGVSQSPSNKVTEKGKDVELRCDPISGHTALYWYRQSLGQGLEFLIYFQGNSAPDKSGLPSDRFSAERTGGSVSTLTIQRTQQEDSAVYLCASSLAQGSNTEAFFGQGTRLTVV.

There are many counts of this clonotype. CDR3 protein: CAISDSGPNTGELFF. CDR3 sequence (DNA): TGTGCCATCAGTGATAGCGGGCCGAACACCGGGGAGCTGTTTTTT. This chain connects TRBV10-3 to TRBJ2-2; TRBD2 aligns across 7 bases. The CDR3 runs to 15 residues. Germline V gene lookup returns CDR1 ENHRY and CDR2 SYGVKD. Trimming cost V 3 bases and J 0 bases; bases outside gene matches: 1.